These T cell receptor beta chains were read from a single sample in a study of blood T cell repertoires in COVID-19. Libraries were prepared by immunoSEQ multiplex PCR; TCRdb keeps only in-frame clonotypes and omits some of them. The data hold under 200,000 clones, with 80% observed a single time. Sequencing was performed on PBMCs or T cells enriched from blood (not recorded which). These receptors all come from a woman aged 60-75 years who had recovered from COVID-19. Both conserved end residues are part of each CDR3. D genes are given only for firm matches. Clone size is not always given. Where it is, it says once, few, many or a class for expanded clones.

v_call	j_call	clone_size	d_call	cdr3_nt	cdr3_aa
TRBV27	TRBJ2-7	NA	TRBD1	TGTGCCAGCAGTCAGTGGACAGGTCCCTACGAGCAGTACTTC	CASSQWTGPYEQYF
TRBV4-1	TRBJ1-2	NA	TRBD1	TGCGCCAGCAGCGCGGGACAGGGGGCGGGCTATGGCTACACCTTC	CASSAGQGAGYGYTF
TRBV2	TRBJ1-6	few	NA	TGTGCCAGCAGTAGACAGGATAATTCACCCCTCCACTTT	CASSRQDNSPLHF
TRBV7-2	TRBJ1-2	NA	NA	TGTGCCAGCAGCTTAGGGGGCTCTGAGGGCTACACCTTC	CASSLGGSEGYTF
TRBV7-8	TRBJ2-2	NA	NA	TGTGCCAGCAGCTTAGTTCTAGGCATAAACACCGGGGAGCTGTTTTTT	CASSLVLGINTGELFF
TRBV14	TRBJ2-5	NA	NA	TGTGCCAGCAGCCTCCGACAGGAGACCCAGTACTTC	CASSLRQETQYF
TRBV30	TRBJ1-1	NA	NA	TGTGCCTGGGGCAGGGTAGGCACTGAAGCTTTCTTT	CAWGRVGTEAFF
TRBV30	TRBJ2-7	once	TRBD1	TGTGCCTCGGGACAGGGGGCATGGGAGCAGTACTTC	CASGQGAWEQYF
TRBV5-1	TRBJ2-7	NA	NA	TGCGCCAGCAGCTTGGCCATCGGCCAGGGGTACGAGCAGTACTTC	CASSLAIGQGYEQYF
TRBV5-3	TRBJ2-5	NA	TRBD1	TGTGCCAGAAGCTTGTTGAAGGGACAGGGGCTGAAGACCCAGTACTTC	CARSLLKGQGLKTQYF
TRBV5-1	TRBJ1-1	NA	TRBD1	TGCGCCAGCAGCTTGGCGACAGGGTTTGAAGCTTTCTTT	CASSLATGFEAFF
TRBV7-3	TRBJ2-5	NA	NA	TGTGCCAGCAGTGTGGGTCGAGGAGAGACCCAGTACTTC	CASSVGRGETQYF
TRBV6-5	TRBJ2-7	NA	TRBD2	TGTGCCAGCAGGCCAGCGGGGGTCTACGAGCAGTACTTC	CASRPAGVYEQYF
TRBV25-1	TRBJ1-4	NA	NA	TGTGCCAGCAGTGAATTAGAAACTAATGAAAAACTGTTTTTT	CASSELETNEKLFF
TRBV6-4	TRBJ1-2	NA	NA	TGTGCCAGCAGTGACTCGATGCGACAGGACAACTATGGCTACACCTTC	CASSDSMRQDNYGYTF
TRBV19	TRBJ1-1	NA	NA	TGTGCCAGTAGCCGGGGGGCAGGGTCCAACACTGAAGCTTTCTTT	CASSRGAGSNTEAFF
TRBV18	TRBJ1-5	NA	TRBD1	TGTGCCAGCTCACCACGGACAGGGGGCGATCAGCCCCAGCATTTT	CASSPRTGGDQPQHF
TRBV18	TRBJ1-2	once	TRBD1	TGTGCCAGCTCACTGGACAGGCATGGCTACACCTTC	CASSLDRHGYTF
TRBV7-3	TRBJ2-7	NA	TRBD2	TGTGCCAGCAGCCCAGCGGGGGGGACCCACGAGCAGTACTTC	CASSPAGGTHEQYF
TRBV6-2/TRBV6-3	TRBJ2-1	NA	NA	TGTGCCAGCAGTTATTTACCAGGGGTCAGCTCCTACAATGAGCAGTTCTTC	CASSYLPGVSSYNEQFF
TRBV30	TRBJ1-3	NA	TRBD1	TGTGCCTGGAGTGGGGACAGGGCTCCCACCATATATTTT	CAWSGDRAPTIYF
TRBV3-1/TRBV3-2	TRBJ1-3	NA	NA	TGTGCCAGCAGCCAACACGGAGACACCATATATTTT	CASSQHGDTIYF
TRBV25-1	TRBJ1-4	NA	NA	TGTGCCAGCAGTGAATCGTGGACTGATGAAAAACTGTTTTTT	CASSESWTDEKLFF
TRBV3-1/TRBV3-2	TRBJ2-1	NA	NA	TGTGCCAGCAGCCAAGATAAAAGCACGCGTTACAATGAGCAGTTCTTC	CASSQDKSTRYNEQFF
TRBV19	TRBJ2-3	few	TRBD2	TGTGCCAGTAGTCCACGCAAGACTAGCGGGGGGATTGATACGCAGTATTTT	CASSPRKTSGGIDTQYF
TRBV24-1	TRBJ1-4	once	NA	TGTGCCACCGCGGCAGGGAGGGATGAAAAACTGTTTTTT	CATAAGRDEKLFF
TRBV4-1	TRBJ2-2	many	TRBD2	TGCGCCAGCAGCCAACTAACTAGCGCGCGCGGAGGGACCGGGGAGCTGTTTTTT	CASSQLTSARGGTGELFF
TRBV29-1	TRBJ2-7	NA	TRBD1	TGCAGCGTTGACGGGGACAGCTCCTACGAGCAGTACTTC	CSVDGDSSYEQYF
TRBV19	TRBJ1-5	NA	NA	TGTGCCAGTAGCACCCCGGGGTATAGCAATCAGCCCCAGCATTTT	CASSTPGYSNQPQHF
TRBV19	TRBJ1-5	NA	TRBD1	TGTGCCAGTAGTAACACGGACAGGGTAGGACAGCCCCAGCATTTT	CASSNTDRVGQPQHF
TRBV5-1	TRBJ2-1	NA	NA	TGCGCCAGCAGAGCAGGGTTCGACAATGAGCAGTTCTTC	CASRAGFDNEQFF
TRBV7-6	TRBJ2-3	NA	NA	TGTGCCAGCAGCCAGAAAACAGGGACAGATACGCAGTATTTT	CASSQKTGTDTQYF
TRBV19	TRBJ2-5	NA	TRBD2	TGTGCCAGTTCTATCCGAGGCGGGGGGGCGTATGAGACCCAGTACTTC	CASSIRGGGAYETQYF
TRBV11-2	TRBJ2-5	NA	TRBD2	TGTGCCAGCAGCTTAGGAGCGGGGGGGCTAGAGACCCAGTACTTC	CASSLGAGGLETQYF
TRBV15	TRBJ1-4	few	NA	TGTGCCACCAGCAGAGACGGGGGGGTCGGAAAACTGTTTTTT	CATSRDGGVGKLFF
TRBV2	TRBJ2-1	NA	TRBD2	TGTGCCAGCACGTCTTCTAAGTCTAGCGGAGAGTTCTTC	CASTSSKSSGEFF
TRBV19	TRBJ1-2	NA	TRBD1	TGTGCCAGTGGAGCGACAGGGGTCGTCTTCGGCTACACCTTC	CASGATGVVFGYTF
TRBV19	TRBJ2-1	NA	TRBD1	TGTGCCAGTAAAGCGGCGAGAGAGGACAGGGGGGACAATGAGCAGTTCTTC	CASKAAREDRGDNEQFF
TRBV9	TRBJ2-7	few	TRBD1	TGTGCCAGCAGCCCAGGGGTGCAGGGGGCGTACGAGCAGTACTTC	CASSPGVQGAYEQYF
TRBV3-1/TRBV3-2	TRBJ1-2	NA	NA	TGTGCCAGCAGCGTTGGACAGCGCTATGGCTACACCTTC	CASSVGQRYGYTF
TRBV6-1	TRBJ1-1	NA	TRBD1	TGTGCCAGCAGTGATGACAGGGATCTTTGGAACACTGAAGCTTTCTTT	CASSDDRDLWNTEAFF
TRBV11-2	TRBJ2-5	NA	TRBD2	TGTGCCAGCAGCCCCCGACTAGCCGAGACCCAGTACTTC	CASSPRLAETQYF
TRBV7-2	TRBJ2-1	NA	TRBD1	TGTGCCAGCAGCGGCCGGGACAGGACCCACAATGAGCAGTTCTTC	CASSGRDRTHNEQFF
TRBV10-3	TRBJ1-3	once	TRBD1	TGTGCCATCAGTGAGCCCGACAGGGATTCTGGAAACACCATATATTTT	CAISEPDRDSGNTIYF
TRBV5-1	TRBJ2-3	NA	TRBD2	TGCGCCAGCAGCTTGGGGGGACTAGCATTGGATACGCAGTATTTT	CASSLGGLALDTQYF
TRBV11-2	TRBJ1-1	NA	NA	TGTGCCAGCAGGCTCGTAACCGGGGGGAACACTGAAGCTTTCTTT	CASRLVTGGNTEAFF
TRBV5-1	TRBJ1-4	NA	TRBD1	TGCGCCAGCAGCTCTCGGGACAGTAATGAAAAACTGTTTTTT	CASSSRDSNEKLFF